This T cell receptor beta chain originates from a study of shared clonotypes between healthy human individuals. Study as a whole: Aged 18 to 49, the donors were a couple of women and a few men.

Findings and limits, study-wide: Among non-shared clonotypes, generation probabilities were lower than among those shared by all four donors.

As concerns this clone: What it recognizes is unknown.

Genomic DNA belonging to each subset was distributed in equal measure over several immunoSEQ plates. Assay used: immunoSEQ multiplex PCR; TCRdb lists only in-frame clones, some missing. The repertoire includes about 1.5 million clones, approximately 98% of them detected once, and roughly 0.45% sits in the top ten. This TCR was recovered from a man aged 25 to 40 in good health. The specimen was naive CD4+ T cells sorted from blood. Subset in this sample: CD45RA+ positively selected.

The CDR3 here is CASSETRTSGSTDTQYF. The CDR3 DNA follows: TGCGCCAGCAGTGAGACCCGGACTAGCGGGAGCACAGATACGCAGTATTTT. The chain carries TRBV10-1 and TRBJ2-3; 11 bases are a match to TRBD2. Germline CDR1 WNHNN, CDR2 SYGVQD (reference sequence). This CDR3 has 17 amino acids. J gave up 0 bases and V 2 bases, and 4 bases lay outside the gene matches.